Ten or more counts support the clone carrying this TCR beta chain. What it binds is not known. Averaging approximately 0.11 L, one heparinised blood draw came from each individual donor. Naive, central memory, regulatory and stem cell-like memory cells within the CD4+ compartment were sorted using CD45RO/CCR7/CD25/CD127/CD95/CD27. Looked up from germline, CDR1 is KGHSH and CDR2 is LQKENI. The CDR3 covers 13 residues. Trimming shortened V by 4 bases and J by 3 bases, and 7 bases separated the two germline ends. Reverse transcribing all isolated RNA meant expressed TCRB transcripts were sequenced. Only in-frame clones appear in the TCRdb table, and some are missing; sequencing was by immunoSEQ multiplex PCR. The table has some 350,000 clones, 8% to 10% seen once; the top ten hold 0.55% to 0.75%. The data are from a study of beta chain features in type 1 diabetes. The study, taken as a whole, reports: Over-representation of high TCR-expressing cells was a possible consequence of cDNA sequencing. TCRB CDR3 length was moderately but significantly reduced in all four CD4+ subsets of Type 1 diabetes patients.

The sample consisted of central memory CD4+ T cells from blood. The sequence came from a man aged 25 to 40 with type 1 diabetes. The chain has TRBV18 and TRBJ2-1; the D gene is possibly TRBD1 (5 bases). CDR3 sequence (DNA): TGTGCCAGCTCACAAACAGGCTACAATGAGCAGTTCTTC. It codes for CASSQTGYNEQFF. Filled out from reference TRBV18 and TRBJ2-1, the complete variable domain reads NAGVMQNPRHLVRRRGQEARLRCSPMKGHSHVYWYRQLPEEGLKFMVYLQKENIIDESGMPKERFSAEFPKEGPSILRIQQVVRGDSAAYFCASSQTGYNEQFFGPGTRLTVL.